This T cell receptor beta chain was captured in a study of lymphopenia after photon versus proton radiotherapy. In its sample, this clone was seen a few times. Antigen unknown. Broader study findings: Post-nadir diversity loss with photons came from oligoclonal expansion, particularly CD8+ Temra cells. In patients who died, overall survival fell as post-nadir TCR diversity dropped more.

Clones were read by immunoSEQ multiplex PCR, and TCRdb kept only the in-frame ones, dropping some. Here the sample spans approximately 65,000 clones, about 90% being singletons. This sequence was found in a man aged 80 or over with esophageal cancer. The material was peripheral blood, obtained from a patient treated with proton-based radiotherapy.

The CDR3 loop reads CASSLSLVANSPLHF. DNA for the CDR3: TGTGCCAGCAGTTTATCGTTGGTTGCTAATTCACCCCTCCACTTT. This rearrangement joins TRBV27 to TRBJ1-6; D gene ambiguous. In germline, CDR1 is MNHEY, CDR2 SMNVEV (reference sequence). The CDR3 consists of 15 residues. V lost 0 bases and J 6 bases, leaving 9 bases between the germline ends.